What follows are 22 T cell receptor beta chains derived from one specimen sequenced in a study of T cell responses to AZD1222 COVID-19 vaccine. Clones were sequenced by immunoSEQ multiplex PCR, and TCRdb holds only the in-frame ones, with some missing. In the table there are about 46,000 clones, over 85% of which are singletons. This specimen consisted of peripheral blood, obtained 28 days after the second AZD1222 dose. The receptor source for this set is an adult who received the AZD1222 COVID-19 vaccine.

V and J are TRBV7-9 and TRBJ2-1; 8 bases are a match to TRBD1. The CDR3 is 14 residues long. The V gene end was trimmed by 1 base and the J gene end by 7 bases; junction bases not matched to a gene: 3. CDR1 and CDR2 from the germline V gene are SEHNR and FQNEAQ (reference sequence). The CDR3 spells CASSLGQGANEQFF. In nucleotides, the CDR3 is TGTGCCAGCAGCTTAGGGCAGGGGGCAAATGAGCAGTTCTTC.

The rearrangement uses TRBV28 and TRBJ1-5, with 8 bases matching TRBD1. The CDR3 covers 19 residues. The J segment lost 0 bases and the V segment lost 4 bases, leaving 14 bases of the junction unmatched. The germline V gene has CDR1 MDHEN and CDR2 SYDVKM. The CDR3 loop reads CASSSKGQGRGYSNQPQHF. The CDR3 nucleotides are TGTGCCAGCAGTTCCAAAGGACAGGGTCGGGGTTATAGCAATCAGCCCCAGCATTTT.

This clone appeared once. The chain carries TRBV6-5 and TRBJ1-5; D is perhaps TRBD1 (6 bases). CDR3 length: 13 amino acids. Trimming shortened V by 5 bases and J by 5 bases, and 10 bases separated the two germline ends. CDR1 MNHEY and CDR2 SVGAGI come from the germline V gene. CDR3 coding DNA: TGTGCCAGCAGTCGGGGGCCGGATCAGCCCCAGCATTTT. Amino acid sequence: CASSRGPDQPQHF.

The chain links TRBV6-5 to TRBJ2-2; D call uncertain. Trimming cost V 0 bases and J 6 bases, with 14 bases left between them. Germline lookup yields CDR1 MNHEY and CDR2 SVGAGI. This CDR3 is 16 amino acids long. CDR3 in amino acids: CASSYSPLNSAGELFF. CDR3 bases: TGTGCCAGCAGTTACTCGCCGCTCAACAGCGCCGGGGAGCTGTTTTTT.

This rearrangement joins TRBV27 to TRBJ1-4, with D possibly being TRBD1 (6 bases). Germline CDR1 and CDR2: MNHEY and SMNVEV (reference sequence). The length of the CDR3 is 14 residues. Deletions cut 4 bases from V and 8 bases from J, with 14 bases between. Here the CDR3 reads CASSSQGSGEKLFF. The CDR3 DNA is TGTGCCAGCAGTTCACAGGGTTCGGGGGAAAAACTGTTTTTT.

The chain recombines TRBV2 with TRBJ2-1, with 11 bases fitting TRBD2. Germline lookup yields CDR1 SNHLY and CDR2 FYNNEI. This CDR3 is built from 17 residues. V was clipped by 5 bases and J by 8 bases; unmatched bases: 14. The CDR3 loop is CASSLSSSGRGSDEQFF. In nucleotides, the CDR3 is TGTGCCAGCAGTCTCTCGAGTAGCGGGAGGGGCTCGGATGAGCAGTTCTTC.

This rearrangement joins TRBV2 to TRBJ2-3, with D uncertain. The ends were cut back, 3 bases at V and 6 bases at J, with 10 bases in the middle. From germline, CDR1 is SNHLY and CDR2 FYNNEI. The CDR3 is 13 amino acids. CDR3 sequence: CASSDYSVDTQYF. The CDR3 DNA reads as TGTGCCAGCAGTGATTATTCGGTGGATACGCAGTATTTT. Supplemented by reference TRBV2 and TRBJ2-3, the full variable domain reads EPEVTQTPSHQVTQMGQEVILRCVPISNHLYFYWYRQILGQKVEFLVSFYNNEISEKSEIFDDQFSVERPDGSNFTLKIRSTKLEDSAMYFCASSDYSVDTQYFGPGTRLTVL.

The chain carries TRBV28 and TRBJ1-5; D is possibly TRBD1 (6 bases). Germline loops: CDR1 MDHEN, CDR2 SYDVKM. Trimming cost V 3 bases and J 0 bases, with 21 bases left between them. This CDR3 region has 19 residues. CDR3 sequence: CASSLLGTPNFYSNQPQHF. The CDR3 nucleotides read TGTGCCAGCAGTTTGTTAGGGACACCAAATTTTTATAGCAATCAGCCCCAGCATTTT.

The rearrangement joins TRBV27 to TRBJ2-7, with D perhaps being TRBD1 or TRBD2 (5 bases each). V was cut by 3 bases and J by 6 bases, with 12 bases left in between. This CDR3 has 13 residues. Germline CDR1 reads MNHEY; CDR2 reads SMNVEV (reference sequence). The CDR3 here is CASSFEVGGEQYF. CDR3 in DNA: TGTGCCAGCAGTTTTGAGGTTGGGGGCGAGCAGTACTTC.

The CDR3 sequence is CASSPDPNSPLHF. CDR3 DNA: TGCGCCAGCAGCCCTGACCCTAATTCACCCCTCCACTTT. The genes are TRBV5-1 and TRBJ1-6; D is unclear. CDR1 and CDR2 from the germline V gene are SGHRS and YFSETQ. Trimming removed 4 bases at V and 6 bases at J, with 8 bases between. The CDR3 consists of 13 residues.

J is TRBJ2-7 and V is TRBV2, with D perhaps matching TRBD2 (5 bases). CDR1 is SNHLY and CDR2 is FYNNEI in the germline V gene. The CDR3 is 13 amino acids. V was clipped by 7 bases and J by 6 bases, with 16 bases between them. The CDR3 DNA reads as TGTGCCAGCAATGCGGGTCGGTATGGCGAGCAGTACTTC. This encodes CASNAGRYGEQYF.

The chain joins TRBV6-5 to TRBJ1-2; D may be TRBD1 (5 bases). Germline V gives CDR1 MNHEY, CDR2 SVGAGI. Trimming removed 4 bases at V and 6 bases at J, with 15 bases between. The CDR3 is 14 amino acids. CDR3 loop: CASSFNQGRNGYTF. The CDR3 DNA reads TGTGCCAGCAGTTTCAATCAGGGTCGAAATGGCTACACCTTC.

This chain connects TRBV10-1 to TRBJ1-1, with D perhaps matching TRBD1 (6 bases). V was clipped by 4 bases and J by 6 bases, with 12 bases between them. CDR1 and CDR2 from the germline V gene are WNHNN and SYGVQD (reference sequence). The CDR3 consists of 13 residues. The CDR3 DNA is TGCGCCAGCAGTGGTGGGACACGGGCTGAAGCTTTCTTT. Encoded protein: CASSGGTRAEAFF.

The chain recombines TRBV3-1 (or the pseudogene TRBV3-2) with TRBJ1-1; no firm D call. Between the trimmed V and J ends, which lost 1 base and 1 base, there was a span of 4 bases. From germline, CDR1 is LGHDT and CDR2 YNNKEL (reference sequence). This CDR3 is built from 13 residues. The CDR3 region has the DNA TGTGCCAGCAGCCAAGCGGGGAACACTGAAGCTTTCTTT. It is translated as CASSQAGNTEAFF.

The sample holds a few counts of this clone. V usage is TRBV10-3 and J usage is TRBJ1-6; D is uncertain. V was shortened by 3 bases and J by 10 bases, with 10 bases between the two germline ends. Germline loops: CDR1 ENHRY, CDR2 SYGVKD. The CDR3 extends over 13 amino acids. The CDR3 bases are TGTGCCATCAGTGACGGTGGAGTCTCACCCCTCCACTTT. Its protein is CAISDGGVSPLHF.

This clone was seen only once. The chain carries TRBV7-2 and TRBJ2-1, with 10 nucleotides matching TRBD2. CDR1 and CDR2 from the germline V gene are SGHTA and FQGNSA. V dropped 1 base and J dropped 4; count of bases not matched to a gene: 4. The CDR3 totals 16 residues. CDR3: CASSLESSGGYNEQFF. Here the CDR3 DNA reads TGTGCCAGCAGCTTAGAATCTAGCGGGGGTTACAATGAGCAGTTCTTC.

In nucleotides, the CDR3 is TGTGCCAGCTCACCCCGATCTAGCGGGCCTACCTACAATGAGCAGTTCTTC. Its protein is CASSPRSSGPTYNEQFF. The chain links TRBV18 to TRBJ2-1; 8 nucleotides align to TRBD2. Germline V gives CDR1 KGHSH, CDR2 LQKENI. V lost 3 bases, J lost 2 bases, and 9 bases stayed unmatched. CDR3 length: 17 residues.

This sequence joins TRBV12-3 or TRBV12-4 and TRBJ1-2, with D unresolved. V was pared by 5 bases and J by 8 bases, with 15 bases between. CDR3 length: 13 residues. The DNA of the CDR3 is TGTGCCAGCAGTCCACGAGAGAGGGTCGGCTACACCTTC. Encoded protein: CASSPRERVGYTF.

The CDR3, as DNA: TGTGCCAGCAGCCCTCGTAGGGAGCGGGTCAATGAGCAGTTCTTC. Protein sequence: CASSPRRERVNEQFF. This chain connects TRBV7-2 to TRBJ2-1; TRBD2 is a possible D gene (6 bases). Trimming pared 5 bases from V and 6 bases from J, leaving 17 bases between. The CDR3 runs 15 residues. The germline CDR1 and CDR2 sequences are SGHTA and FQGNSA.

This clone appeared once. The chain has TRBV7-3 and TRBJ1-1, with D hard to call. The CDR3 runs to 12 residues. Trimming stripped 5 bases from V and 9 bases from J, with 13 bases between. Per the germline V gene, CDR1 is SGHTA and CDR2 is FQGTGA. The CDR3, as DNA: TGTGCCAGCAGCCCCACGGGGAGGAAAGCTTTCTTT. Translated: CASSPTGRKAFF.

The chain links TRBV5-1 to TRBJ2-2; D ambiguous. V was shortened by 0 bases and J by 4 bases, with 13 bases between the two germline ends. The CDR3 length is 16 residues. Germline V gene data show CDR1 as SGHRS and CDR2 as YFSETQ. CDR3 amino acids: CASSLAPATGTGELFF. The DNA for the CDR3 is TGCGCCAGCAGCTTGGCCCCCGCAACGGGCACCGGGGAGCTGTTTTTT.

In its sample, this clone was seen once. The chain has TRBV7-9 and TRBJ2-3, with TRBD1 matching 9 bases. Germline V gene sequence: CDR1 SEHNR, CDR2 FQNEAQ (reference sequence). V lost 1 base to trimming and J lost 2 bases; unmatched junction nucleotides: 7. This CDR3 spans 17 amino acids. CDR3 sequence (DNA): TGTGCCAGCAGCTTAGGATTAGGGACAGGGACCACAGATACGCAGTATTTT. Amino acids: CASSLGLGTGTTDTQYF.